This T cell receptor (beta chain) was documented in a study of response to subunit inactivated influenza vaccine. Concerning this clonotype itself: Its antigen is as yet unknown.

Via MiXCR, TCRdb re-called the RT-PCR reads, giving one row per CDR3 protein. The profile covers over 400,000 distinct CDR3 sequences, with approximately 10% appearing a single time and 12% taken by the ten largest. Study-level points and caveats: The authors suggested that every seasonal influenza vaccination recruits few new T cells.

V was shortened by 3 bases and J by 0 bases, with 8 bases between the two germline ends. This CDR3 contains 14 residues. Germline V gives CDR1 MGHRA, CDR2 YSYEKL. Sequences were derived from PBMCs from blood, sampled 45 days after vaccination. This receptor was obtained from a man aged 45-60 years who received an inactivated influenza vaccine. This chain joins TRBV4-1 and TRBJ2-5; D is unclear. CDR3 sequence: CASSQPGYQETQYF. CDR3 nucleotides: TGCGCCAGCAGCCAGCCGGGTTACCAAGAGACCCAGTACTTC.